This T cell receptor (beta chain) was sequenced for a study of blood T cell repertoires in COVID-19. Overall study: The origin of the acute and convalescent COVID-19 samples was the United States, Italy and Spain. PBMCs, B-cell-depleted T cells, or T cells were the source of the cDNA or gDNA that made up the material.

As originally analysed: Using reference gene primer amplification, nucleated cell counts were estimated. This table comes from immunoSEQ multiplex PCR, and its TCRdb copy is limited to in-frame clones, with some not included. The V and J calls and clone size were taken over from that table, and D and trimming were inferred from the DNA. The sample contains tens of thousands of clones, around four fifths of which appear only once. Trimming pared 6 bases from V and 1 base from J, leaving 12 bases between. The length of the CDR3 is 14 residues. Germline values: CDR1 MNHEY, CDR2 SMNVEV (reference sequence).

The sequence derives from an elderly woman with acute or convalescent COVID-19. The V call is TRBV27, the J call TRBJ1-1, with D perhaps matching TRBD1 (5 bases). The material sequenced was peripheral blood. The CDR3 reads CASREDRRNTEAFF. The CDR3 DNA sequence: TGTGCCAGCAGAGAAGACAGAAGGAACACTGAAGCTTTCTTT.